Listed here are 14 T cell receptor beta chains from one sample, sequenced in a study of shared clonotypes between healthy human individuals. In the naive CD8 group, cells lacked CD45RO and were positively selected for CCR7, so terminally differentiated effector memory CD45RA+ cells were left out. Method: immunoSEQ multiplex PCR; TCRdb's copy keeps in-frame clones and lacks some. The sample has millions of clones; around 93% are singletons. The sequencing input was naive CD8+ T cells from PBMCs. The receptors shown here come from a man aged 18-30 years in good health. Some clones in this sample may be carry-over from other donors' samples.

The chain has TRBV7-9 and TRBJ1-3, with TRBD1 as a possible D gene (5 bases). The ends were cut back, 5 bases at V and 9 bases at J, with 20 bases in the middle. The CDR3 spans 15 residues. The germline CDR1 and CDR2 sequences are SEHNR and FQNEAQ (reference sequence). The CDR3 bases are TGTGCCAGCAGCGCTACAGACGTCTCCGGGGGCACCATATATTTT. This encodes CASSATDVSGGTIYF.

The J gene is TRBJ1-2, the V gene TRBV5-5; no firm D call. Germline V gene data show CDR1 as SGHKS and CDR2 as YYEKEE (reference sequence). This CDR3 has 17 residues. Trimming stripped 0 bases from V and 1 base from J, with 16 bases between. The CDR3 nucleotides read TGTGCCAGCAGCTTGGGGGATGGAGGACCAGATAACTATGGCTACACCTTC. Encoded protein: CASSLGDGGPDNYGYTF.

The chain is built from TRBV6-7 and TRBJ2-5, with D perhaps TRBD1 (6 bases). TRBV6-7 carries the ORF label, with uncertain function. V was clipped by 2 bases and J by 7 bases, with 23 bases between them. This CDR3 is built from 17 residues. CDR3 residues: CASSYRKTGDGGGTQYF. DNA of the CDR3: TGTGCCAGCAGTTACCGAAAGACAGGCGACGGTGGGGGGACCCAGTACTTC.

The chain combines TRBV7-3 with TRBJ2-2; 11 nucleotides agree with TRBD1. CDR1 and CDR2 from the germline V gene are SGHTA and FQGTGA. After removal of 6 bases from V and 5 bases from J, the junction contained 8 bases not matched to a gene. The CDR3 is 16 residues long. This CDR3 reads CASSYGQGAPTGELFF. The CDR3 region has the DNA TGTGCCAGCAGTTATGGACAGGGGGCGCCAACCGGGGAGCTGTTTTTT.

V is TRBV9 and J is TRBJ1-5; weak D call: TRBD1 (5 bases). Between the trimmed V and J ends, which lost 3 bases and 4 bases, there was a span of 8 bases. The CDR3 runs 13 residues. Germline V gene lookup returns CDR1 SGDLS and CDR2 YYNGEE. CDR3 DNA: TGTGCCAGCAGCGCGGACAAGAATCAGCCCCAGCATTTT. This codes for CASSADKNQPQHF.

This sequence joins TRBV5-6 and TRBJ1-1; a weak D match, TRBD1 (6 bases). The V and J ends lost 0 bases and 4 bases respectively, with 10 bases between them. From germline, CDR1 is SGHDT and CDR2 YYEEEE. The CDR3 covers 14 residues. CDR3 in DNA: TGTGCCAGCAGCTTGGAGGGGGAGGGCACTGAAGCTTTCTTT. Amino acids: CASSLEGEGTEAFF. Together with reference TRBV5-6 and TRBJ1-1, the CDR3 gives the full variable domain: DAGVTQSPTHLIKTRGQQVTLRCSPKSGHDTVSWYQQALGQGPQFIFQYYEEEERQRGNFPDRFSGHQFPNYSSELNVNALLLGDSALYLCASSLEGEGTEAFFGQGTRLTVV.

This clone was picked up one time. The DNA for the CDR3 is TGTGCCAGCAGCCAAATCCGGGACTACTACTACGAGCAGTACTTC. Amino acids: CASSQIRDYYYEQYF. The gene calls are TRBV4-2 and TRBJ2-7, with TRBD2 matching 7 bases. CDR1 and CDR2 (germline): LGHNA, YNFKEQ. The CDR3 spans 15 residues. V dropped 2 bases and J dropped 3; count of bases not matched to a gene: 7.

The chain joins TRBV7-9 to TRBJ2-1; D gene uncertain. This CDR3 is built from 14 residues. From germline, CDR1 is SEHNR and CDR2 FQNEAQ (reference sequence). Between the trimmed V and J ends, which lost 2 bases and 9 bases, there was a span of 14 bases. The DNA for the CDR3 is TGTGCCAGCAGCTTAAAGTCGTTGGTGGGTGAGCAGTTCTTC. It codes for CASSLKSLVGEQFF.

The chain is built from TRBV15 and TRBJ2-1; 11 bases match TRBD2. The CDR3 consists of 16 residues. Germline lookup yields CDR1 LNHNV and CDR2 YYDKDF (reference sequence). V was pared by 5 bases and J by 8 bases, with 11 bases of the junction left unmatched. The CDR3 DNA reads as TGTGCCACCAGCGAAGCCTTAAGACTAGCGGGGCATGAGCAGTTCTTC. Translated: CATSEALRLAGHEQFF.

For this clone: Other DNA variants within this sample encode the same CDR3. This chain joins TRBV4-1 and TRBJ2-1; unclear D gene. The V gene's germline CDR1 is MGHRA and CDR2 YSYEKL. The CDR3 is made up of 13 amino acids. The ends were cut back, 1 base at V and 4 bases at J, with 5 bases in the middle. The DNA of the CDR3 is TGCGCCAGCAGCCAAGTTGGTTACAATGAGCAGTTCTTC. This encodes CASSQVGYNEQFF.

This rearrangement joins TRBV5-6 to TRBJ1-1; D ambiguous. Germline V CDR1 and CDR2: SGHDT, YYEEEE. This CDR3 region has 18 residues. V was cut by 1 base and J by 0 bases, with 19 bases left in between. For the CDR3, the DNA is TGTGCCAGCAGCTTGTGGCTAGTACCGTTTAAAATGAACACTGAAGCTTTCTTT. This codes for CASSLWLVPFKMNTEAFF.

This chain joins TRBV7-2 and TRBJ2-3; D perhaps matches TRBD2 (5 bases). Per the germline V gene, CDR1 is SGHTA and CDR2 is FQGNSA. The germline V and J ends were trimmed by 6 bases and 7 bases, with 14 bases remaining between them. This CDR3 has 13 residues. The CDR3 spells CASSLVTGNTQYF. The DNA for the CDR3 is TGTGCCAGCAGTCTTGTGACGGGAAATACGCAGTATTTT.

This clone was counted once. V usage is TRBV7-9 and J usage is TRBJ2-5, with 7 bases matching TRBD2. V gave up 0 bases and J gave up 2 bases; unmatched junction bases: 6. Germline CDR1 is SEHNR and CDR2 is FQNEAQ (reference sequence). The CDR3 has 16 residues. The CDR3 sequence: CASSLAFGLEQETQYF. CDR3 nucleotide sequence: TGTGCCAGCAGCTTAGCGTTCGGACTAGAACAAGAGACCCAGTACTTC. The full variable domain, its missing parts supplied by reference TRBV7-9 and TRBJ2-5, is DTGVSQNPRHKITKRGQNVTFRCDPISEHNRLYWYRQTLGQGPEFLTYFQNEAQLEKSRLLSDRFSAERPKGSFSTLEIQRTEQGDSAMYLCASSLAFGLEQETQYFGPGTRLLVL.

The chain carries TRBV14 and TRBJ2-1; unclear D gene. With 4 bases removed from V and 0 bases from J, the gap between germline ends came to 10 bases. Germline lookup yields CDR1 SGHDN and CDR2 FVKESK. This CDR3 comprises 15 residues. CDR3: CASSPTVSSYNEQFF. The CDR3 DNA is TGTGCCAGCAGCCCAACAGTTAGCTCCTACAATGAGCAGTTCTTC. Combining the CDR3 with reference TRBV14 and TRBJ2-1 gives the whole variable domain EAGVTQFPSHSVIEKGQTVTLRCDPISGHDNLYWYRRVMGKEIKFLLHFVKESKQDESGMPNNRFLAERTGGTYSTLKVQPAELEDSGVYFCASSPTVSSYNEQFFGPGTRLTVL.